These 28 T cell receptor beta chains share one sample of origin, sequenced in a study of PD-1 and CTLA-4 blockade in melanoma. Data came from immunoSEQ multiplex PCR; TCRdb stores just in-frame clones and leaves some out. The sample includes about 31,000 clones, around 93% of them seen just once. The source was CD8+ T cells from peripheral blood, collected from a patient given anti-PD-1 treatment. These receptors originate from a human donor with melanoma.

This rearrangement joins TRBV15 to TRBJ2-7; 7 nucleotides match TRBD2. With V trimmed by 0 bases and J by 6 bases, 11 bases remained unmatched. The length of the CDR3 is 16 residues. Per the germline V gene, CDR1 is LNHNV and CDR2 is YYDKDF (reference sequence). The CDR3 DNA reads as TGTGCCACCAGCAGAGATCGACTAGCTGAACGCTCCGAGCAGTACTTC. Protein product: CATSRDRLAERSEQYF.

The chain employs TRBV28 and TRBJ1-2; tentatively, D is TRBD1 (6 bases). Germline V gene sequence: CDR1 MDHEN, CDR2 SYDVKM. The CDR3 is made up of 14 amino acids. V lost 3 bases and J 3 bases, leaving 11 bases between the germline ends. In DNA, the CDR3 is TGTGCCAGCAGTTTGGGGAGACAGGACTATGGCTACACCTTC. As protein: CASSLGRQDYGYTF.

This clone appeared once. The chain employs TRBV15 and TRBJ2-5; 10 bases agree with TRBD1. Trimming took 1 base from V and 2 from J; bases not matched to a gene: 7. CDR1 LNHNV and CDR2 YYDKDF come from the germline V gene (reference sequence). CDR3 length equals 17 residues. The CDR3 loop reads CATSRGPGQGPQETQYF. DNA for the CDR3: TGTGCCACCAGCAGAGGTCCGGGACAGGGGCCTCAAGAGACCCAGTACTTC.

The rearrangement links TRBV5-6 to TRBJ2-5; the D is unclear. CDR1 is SGHDT, CDR2 YYEEEE, per germline. The CDR3 sequence is 15 residues long. The ends were cut back, 1 base at V and 4 bases at J, with 14 bases in the middle. As DNA, the CDR3 is TGTGCCAGCAGCTTGTTGCGGCGGAGCCCAGAGACCCAGTACTTC. This translates into CASSLLRRSPETQYF. Full variable domain (outside the CDR3, taken from reference TRBV5-6 and TRBJ2-5): DAGVTQSPTHLIKTRGQQVTLRCSPKSGHDTVSWYQQALGQGPQFIFQYYEEEERQRGNFPDRFSGHQFPNYSSELNVNALLLGDSALYLCASSLLRRSPETQYFGPGTRLLVL.

The gene calls are TRBV11-2 and TRBJ1-2, with D tentatively TRBD1 (5 bases). The CDR3 covers 13 residues. Trimming pared 2 bases from V and 6 bases from J, leaving 10 bases between. Germline V gives CDR1 SGHAT, CDR2 FQNNGV. CDR3 in amino acids: CASSLPLQDGYTF. Written as DNA, the CDR3 is TGTGCCAGCAGCTTACCGCTACAGGATGGCTACACCTTC. Filled out from reference TRBV11-2 and TRBJ1-2, the complete variable domain reads EAGVAQSPRYKIIEKRQSVAFWCNPISGHATLYWYQQILGQGPKLLIQFQNNGVVDDSQLPKDRFSAERLKGVDSTLKIQPAKLEDSAVYLCASSLPLQDGYTFGSGTRLTVV.

The J gene is TRBJ2-2, the V gene TRBV3-1 (or the pseudogene TRBV3-2); the D is unclear. Trimming took 4 bases from V and 0 from J, leaving 12 bases between them. The germline CDR1 and CDR2 sequences are LGHDT and YNNKEL (reference sequence). The CDR3 has 16 amino acids. Here the CDR3 DNA reads TGTGCCAGCAGCCGTCTTTGGGAAACGAACACCGGGGAGCTGTTTTTT. This translates into CASSRLWETNTGELFF.

The genes are TRBV7-2 and TRBJ1-4; D possibly corresponds to TRBD1 (6 bases). The V gene's germline CDR1 is SGHTA and CDR2 FQGNSA. The CDR3 contains 16 residues. Trimming cost V 2 bases and J 4 bases, with 14 bases left between them. The CDR3 region is CASSLIWGHRNEKLFF. The DNA of the CDR3 is TGTGCCAGCAGCTTAATCTGGGGACACCGTAATGAAAAACTGTTTTTT. Using reference TRBV7-2 and TRBJ1-4 for the parts outside the CDR3, the full variable domain is GAGVSQSPSNKVTEKGKDVELRCDPISGHTALYWYRQSLGQGLEFLIYFQGNSAPDKSGLPSDRFSAERTGGSVSTLTIQRTQQEDSAVYLCASSLIWGHRNEKLFFGSGTQLSVL.

This clone has only one observation. The V call is TRBV2, the J call TRBJ1-1, with D unclear. Germline values: CDR1 SNHLY, CDR2 FYNNEI. Trimming left V 4 bases short and J 0 bases short, with 12 bases between. This CDR3 has 15 residues. The CDR3 DNA follows: TGTGCCAGCAGTGGGTATTCGATCATGAACACTGAAGCTTTCTTT. It translates to CASSGYSIMNTEAFF. Drawing the rest from reference TRBV2 and TRBJ1-1, the complete variable domain is EPEVTQTPSHQVTQMGQEVILRCVPISNHLYFYWYRQILGQKVEFLVSFYNNEISEKSEIFDDQFSVERPDGSNFTLKIRSTKLEDSAMYFCASSGYSIMNTEAFFGQGTRLTVV.

The V call is TRBV24-1, the J call TRBJ2-5; 7 nucleotides line up with TRBD1. CDR1 and CDR2 (germline): KGHDR, SFDVKD. This CDR3 is built from 17 residues. With 5 bases clipped from V and 0 bases from J, the junction kept 11 bases outside the gene matches. The CDR3 DNA reads TGTGCCACCAGTGGTCGGGACAGCGTAAATGACCAAGAGACCCAGTACTTC. It encodes CATSGRDSVNDQETQYF.

V is TRBV28 and J is TRBJ2-1; 11 nucleotides line up with TRBD1. Trimming removed 3 bases from V and 2 bases from J; junction bases left unmatched: 3. Looked up from germline, CDR1 is MDHEN and CDR2 is SYDVKM. This CDR3 has 16 residues. The CDR3 DNA follows: TGTGCCAGCAGTTTCCGGACAGGGGGCGCCTACAATGAGCAGTTCTTC. Amino acid sequence: CASSFRTGGAYNEQFF.

The rearrangement joins TRBV9 to TRBJ2-7; no clear D. Germline-derived CDR1 and CDR2 are SGDLS and YYNGEE. V gave up 0 bases and J gave up 7 bases, with 11 bases separating them. This CDR3 spans 13 amino acids. The CDR3 protein is CASSVDQTDEQYF. As DNA, the CDR3 is TGTGCCAGCAGCGTAGATCAGACGGATGAGCAGTACTTC.

This clone appeared a few times. This specimen includes other DNA sequences encoding the same CDR3. V and J are TRBV5-1 and TRBJ2-1; possibly TRBD2 for D (6 bases). Looked up from germline, CDR1 is SGHRS and CDR2 is YFSETQ. Trimming pared 4 bases from V and 4 bases from J, leaving 12 bases between. This CDR3 has 14 residues. The CDR3 DNA reads TGCGCCAGCAGCCCGTCAGGAGGGTACAATGAGCAGTTCTTC. It encodes CASSPSGGYNEQFF.

This chain joins TRBV3-1 (or the pseudogene TRBV3-2) and TRBJ1-1; D is uncertain. The germline gives CDR1 LGHDT, CDR2 YNNKEL (reference sequence). Trimming stripped 0 bases from V and 0 bases from J, with 11 bases between. This CDR3 is 16 amino acids long. The CDR3 DNA is TGTGCCAGCAGCCAAGAAGCTGGGTTCATGAACACTGAAGCTTTCTTT. Translating gives CASSQEAGFMNTEAFF.

This clone was counted only a few times. This chain uses TRBV27 with TRBJ2-7; 8 bases map to TRBD1. The CDR3 is 13 residues long. Unmatched junction bases numbered 1, after V lost 4 bases and J lost 2 bases. Germline loops: CDR1 MNHEY, CDR2 SMNVEV (reference sequence). This CDR3 reads CASSWTGPYEQYF. DNA for the CDR3: TGTGCCAGCAGTTGGACAGGGCCCTACGAGCAGTACTTC.

This chain connects TRBV9 to TRBJ2-7; the D gene could be TRBD1 or TRBD2 (7 bases each). CDR1 is SGDLS and CDR2 is YYNGEE in the germline V gene. V shed 7 bases and J shed 0 bases, with 11 bases lying between them. The CDR3 is 13 amino acids. This chain's CDR3 is CASGGDSSYEQYF. The DNA for the CDR3 is TGTGCCAGCGGGGGGGACAGCTCCTACGAGCAGTACTTC.

The J gene is TRBJ1-2, the V gene TRBV28; D not resolved. The CDR3 is 13 residues long. Germline values: CDR1 MDHEN, CDR2 SYDVKM. V gave up 3 bases and J gave up 0 bases, with 5 bases separating them. The CDR3 sequence: CASSFETNYGYTF. The CDR3 DNA is TGTGCCAGCAGTTTCGAGACTAACTATGGCTACACCTTC.

The rearrangement joins TRBV28 to TRBJ1-2; tentatively, D is TRBD1 (5 bases). With 5 bases removed from V and 3 bases from J, the gap between germline ends came to 10 bases. From germline, CDR1 is MDHEN and CDR2 SYDVKM. The CDR3 is made up of 13 amino acids. The CDR3 is CASSPLGDYGYTF. The CDR3 DNA is TGTGCCAGCAGTCCCCTAGGGGACTATGGCTACACCTTC.

The V gene is TRBV6-5, the J gene TRBJ1-6; TRBD1 matches 9 bases. The CDR3 runs 15 residues. The V gene end was trimmed by 7 bases and the J gene end by 8 bases; junction bases not matched to a gene: 9. The germline V gene has CDR1 MNHEY and CDR2 SVGAGI. The CDR3 DNA is TGTGCCAGCACCCCTAAGGGACAGGGATATTCACCCCTCCACTTT. It is translated as CASTPKGQGYSPLHF.

The V gene is TRBV29-1, the J gene TRBJ2-3; 11 nucleotides agree with TRBD2. V shed 4 bases and J 4 bases; nucleotides not matched to a gene: 4. The CDR3 spans 14 residues. Germline V CDR1 and CDR2: SQVTM, ANQGSEA. CDR3 region: CSVGLAGGPDTQYF. In nucleotides, the CDR3 is TGCAGCGTTGGGCTAGCGGGGGGCCCAGATACGCAGTATTTT.

This clone was picked up one time. V is TRBV28 and J is TRBJ1-2; 8 bases align to TRBD1. The CDR3 consists of 13 residues. Trimming removed 5 bases from V and 4 bases from J; junction bases left unmatched: 3. Per germline, CDR1 MDHEN and CDR2 SYDVKM. The CDR3 coding sequence is TGTGCCAGCAGTGGACAGGGTGGCTATGGCTACACCTTC. The encoded protein is CASSGQGGYGYTF.

V and J are TRBV12-3 or TRBV12-4 and TRBJ2-3; unclear D gene. The V end lost 5 bases, the J end lost 2 bases, and 5 bases lay between the germline ends. The CDR3 has 12 residues. The CDR3 loop reads CASSPATDTQYF. The CDR3 bases are TGTGCCAGCAGTCCGGCCACAGATACGCAGTATTTT.

This chain links TRBV7-9 with TRBJ1-4, with unresolved D. Looked up from germline, CDR1 is SEHNR and CDR2 is FQNEAQ (reference sequence). The V gene lost 1 base and the J gene lost 2 bases, with 11 bases spanning the gap. CDR3 length: 16 amino acids. This CDR3 is CASSLVLSTTNEKLFF. The CDR3, as DNA: TGTGCCAGCAGCTTAGTTTTGAGTACGACTAATGAAAAACTGTTTTTT.

The rearrangement uses TRBV27 and TRBJ2-1; the match to TRBD1 covers 8 bases. Germline trimming cut 11 bases from V and 5 bases from J; bases unmatched to any gene: 8. The CDR3 is 13 residues long. In germline, CDR1 is MNHEY, CDR2 SMNVEV (reference sequence). The CDR3 DNA sequence: TGTGCCTCGACGGACAGGGTCAACAATGAGCAGTTCTTC. Amino acids: CASTDRVNNEQFF.

This chain uses TRBV18 with TRBJ1-2; D uncertain. This CDR3 has 13 amino acids. Per the germline V gene, CDR1 is KGHSH and CDR2 is LQKENI. Trimming shortened V by 0 bases and J by 8 bases, and 10 bases separated the two germline ends. This CDR3 is CASSPPRLEGYTF. The CDR3 nucleotides are TGTGCCAGCTCACCACCGAGGCTGGAGGGCTACACCTTC. Full variable domain (remainder filled in from reference TRBV18 and TRBJ1-2): NAGVMQNPRHLVRRRGQEARLRCSPMKGHSHVYWYRQLPEEGLKFMVYLQKENIIDESGMPKERFSAEFPKEGPSILRIQQVVRGDSAAYFCASSPPRLEGYTFGSGTRLTVV.

Worth noting for this clone: Other DNA variants within this sample encode the same CDR3. The chain recombines TRBV5-1 with TRBJ1-1; D unclear. The CDR3 is 13 amino acids. Looked up from germline, CDR1 is SGHRS and CDR2 is YFSETQ. The V end was cut by 0 bases, the J end by 2 bases, with 5 bases between. The CDR3 sequence: CASSLDSNTEAFF. CDR3 nucleotides: TGCGCCAGCAGCTTGGACAGCAACACTGAAGCTTTCTTT.

The chain employs TRBV9 and TRBJ1-2, with D possibly being TRBD1 (6 bases). Germline CDR1 SGDLS, CDR2 YYNGEE. The CDR3 sequence is 15 residues long. V gave up 2 bases and J gave up 2 bases, with 13 bases separating them. The CDR3 coding sequence is TGTGCCAGCAGCGTGAATACAGGGTCCAACTATGGCTACACCTTC. Its translation is CASSVNTGSNYGYTF.

V and J are TRBV3-1 (or the pseudogene TRBV3-2) and TRBJ2-7, with TRBD2 matching 10 bases. V trimming: 5 bases; J trimming: 3 bases; junction bases outside the gene matches: 7. Germline V gene lookup returns CDR1 LGHDT and CDR2 YNNKEL (reference sequence). This CDR3 comprises 15 residues. CDR3 region: CASSSPTSGFYEQYF. In nucleotides, the CDR3 is TGTGCCAGCAGCTCCCCGACTAGCGGGTTCTACGAGCAGTACTTC.

The chain joins TRBV27 to TRBJ2-7; no definite D call. The CDR3 totals 17 residues. Trimming removed 7 bases from V and 0 bases from J, with 22 bases in between. Germline V CDR1 and CDR2: MNHEY, SMNVEV (reference sequence). The CDR3 DNA reads as TGTGCCAGCACCGCCAACGGGCCGCCGGCCAGCTCCTACGAGCAGTACTTC. As protein: CASTANGPPASSYEQYF.